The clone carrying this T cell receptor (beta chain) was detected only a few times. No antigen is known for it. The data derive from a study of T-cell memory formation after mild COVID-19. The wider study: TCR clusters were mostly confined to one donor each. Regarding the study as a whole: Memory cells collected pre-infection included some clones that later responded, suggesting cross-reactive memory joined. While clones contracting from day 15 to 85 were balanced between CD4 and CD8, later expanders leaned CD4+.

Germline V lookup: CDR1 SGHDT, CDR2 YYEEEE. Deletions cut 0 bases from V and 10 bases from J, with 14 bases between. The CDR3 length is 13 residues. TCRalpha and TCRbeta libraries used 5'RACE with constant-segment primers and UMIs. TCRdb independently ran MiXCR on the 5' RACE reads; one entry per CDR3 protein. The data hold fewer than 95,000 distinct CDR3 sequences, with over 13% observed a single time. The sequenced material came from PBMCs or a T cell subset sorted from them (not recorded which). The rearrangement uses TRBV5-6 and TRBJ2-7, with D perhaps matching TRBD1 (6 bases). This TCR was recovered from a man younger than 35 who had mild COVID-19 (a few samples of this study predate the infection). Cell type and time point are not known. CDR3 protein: CASSLAGTMHQYV. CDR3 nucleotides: TGTGCCAGCAGCTTGGCCGGGACAATGCATCAGTACGTC.